The clone carrying this T cell receptor beta chain appeared many times. Germline values: CDR1 SNHLY, CDR2 FYNNEI. There are 11 residues in the CDR3. Trimming shortened V by 6 bases and J by 2 bases, and 3 bases separated the two germline ends. TCRdb reprocessed the 5' RACE reads with MiXCR, giving one entry per CDR3 protein. The sample contains around 92,000 distinct CDR3 sequences, approximately 10% of which appear only once. This record comes from a study of early T cells in non-severe SARS-CoV-2 infection. The chain employs TRBV2 and TRBJ2-3; D unresolved. Material for sequencing was whole blood. The TCR was taken from an adult who was a healthcare worker with PCR-confirmed SARS-CoV-2 infection or an uninfected control (not recorded which). The CDR3 sequence is CASSYTDTQYF. CDR3 bases: TGTGCCAGCAGCTACACAGATACGCAGTATTTT.